This note documents a single TCR beta chain sequence. Its specificity is unknown. The data belong to a study of brain T cells in children with intractable seizures. Findings and caveats of the study: Absence of clones before surgery may stem from lower sequencing depth. HCMV serostatus was not known, and viral specificity came from CDR3 similarity only.

Time point here: blood from clinic visit 5 months post-surgery; TSC patient then seizure free. Before surgery, patients took at least one anti-epileptic drug. Profiled with immunoSEQ multiplex PCR; TCRdb holds only in-frame clones, not every one. The sample records about 320,000 clones, roughly 93% being singletons. This CDR3 is built from 15 residues. CDR1 is LGHDT and CDR2 is YNNKEL in the germline V gene (reference sequence). V lost 1 base and J 5 bases, leaving 14 bases between the germline ends. The gene calls are TRBV3-1 (or the pseudogene TRBV3-2) and TRBJ2-5; maybe TRBD2 (5 bases). The TCR originated in a boy younger than two with tuberous sclerosis and intractable seizures. The source was peripheral blood, collected less than 6 months after surgery. DNA for the CDR3: TGTGCCAGCAGCCAAGTCTCCGGGGTCCGTGAGACCCAGTACTTC. Translated, it gives CASSQVSGVRETQYF.